This T cell receptor beta chain emerged from a study of T cell responses to AZD1222 COVID-19 vaccine. The V gene lost 7 bases and the J gene lost 6 bases, with 24 bases spanning the gap. The CDR3 is 16 residues long. Germline V gene lookup returns CDR1 MDHEN and CDR2 SYDVKM. Turning to this clone: Its target is not known.

Findings and caveats of the study: Spike-specific TCR breadth and depth went up after people got two AZD1222 doses. Possibly, clonal diversity was underestimated; donors were largely white British and included more females. Only a handful of AZD1222 recipients, more than five in all, had baseline seropositivity.

Pooling was applied to second doses at about 4 or about 12 weeks. Produced via immunoSEQ multiplex PCR; TCRdb's table is partial and in-frame only. This sample has approximately 150,000 clones, with 92% found just once. The sample in question was peripheral blood, obtained 28 days after the second AZD1222 dose. The receptor's source is an adult who received the AZD1222 COVID-19 vaccine. The rearrangement links TRBV28 to TRBJ1-1; D call uncertain. The CDR3 loop is CASNFRIGLPGAEAFF. The CDR3 bases are TGTGCCAGCAATTTTAGAATCGGGCTCCCCGGCGCTGAAGCTTTCTTT.